This T cell receptor (beta chain) was observed in a study of CD8+CD57+ T cells in acquired aplastic anemia. The template used for profiling TCR beta VDJ and CDR3 was genomic DNA. TCRdb re-called the reads through MiXCR, storing one row per CDR3 protein. The sample yields about 20,000 distinct CDR3 sequences, less than 40% seen once. The CDR3 has 14 residues. Germline-derived CDR1 and CDR2 are DFQATT and SNEGSKA (reference sequence). Unmatched junction bases numbered 9, after V lost 6 bases and J lost 8 bases. CD8+CD57+ cell expansion had been shown by flow cytometry in patients chosen for sequencing. Sequence data were also generated for CD8+CD57+ effector memory cells from a sixth of the 12 patients. Study results and caveats: Against the total CD4+ and CD8+ pools, patient CD8+CD57+ cells had lower diversity.

This clonotype has more than one count but fewer than ten. Its target is unknown. V and J are TRBV20-1 and TRBJ1-4; 10 nucleotides line up with TRBD1. The sequenced material came from CD8+CD57+ T cells sorted from PBMCs. Subset indicated: bead-enriched CD8+CD57+ effector memory T cells from SAA patients. The TCR comes from a human donor with aplastic anemia. The chain's CDR3 is CSAETGGASEKLFF. As DNA, the CDR3 is TGCAGTGCCGAGACAGGGGGCGCTTCGGAAAAACTGTTTTTT.